The clone carrying this T cell receptor (beta chain) was seen repeatedly, ten times or more. Antigen: not known. The data originate from a study of read filtering for tumor transcriptome and immune sequencing. Overall study context: The cohort had roughly 16 men and some 13 women aged roughly 45 to 90, mean about 72 years. RNA-seq yielded only about 85 to 1273 TCR reads, IR-seq about 4 to 10.27 million.

This CDR3 contains 8 residues. V dropped 3 bases and J dropped 12 bases, with 5 bases sitting between them. CDR1 and CDR2 from the germline V gene are SQVTM and ANQGSEA. The library was built from approximately 400 ng RNA with molecular barcoded adaptors for alpha/delta and beta/gamma chains. TCRdb re-called the reads through MiXCR, storing one row per CDR3 protein. Here the sample spans 100,000 to 150,000 distinct CDR3 sequences, about 13% being singletons. Study-wide findings and caveats: Even smaller IR-seq throughput identified most shared clonotypes. Sorted CD138-negative bone marrow cells were not purified T cells.

The TCR sequence derives from a donor aged 40 or over with multiple myeloma. The sequencing input was a population of CD138-negative cells sorted from bone marrow. The V call is TRBV29-1, the J call TRBJ1-2; no clear D. CDR3 sequence reads: CSVDGHTF. The CDR3 DNA is TGCAGCGTTGACGGTCACACCTTC.